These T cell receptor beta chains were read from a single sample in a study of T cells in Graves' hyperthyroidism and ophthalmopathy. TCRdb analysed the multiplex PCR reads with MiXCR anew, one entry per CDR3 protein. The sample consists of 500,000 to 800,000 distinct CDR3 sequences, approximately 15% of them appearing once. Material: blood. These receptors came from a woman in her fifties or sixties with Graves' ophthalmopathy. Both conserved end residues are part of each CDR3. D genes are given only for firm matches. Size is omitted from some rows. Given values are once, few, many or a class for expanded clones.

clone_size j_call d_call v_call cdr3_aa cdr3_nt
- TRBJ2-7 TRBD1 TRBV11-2 CASSLTGTAIYEQYF TGTGCCAGCAGTCTAACCGGGACAGCTATCTACGAGCAGTACTTC
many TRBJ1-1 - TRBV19 CASSIQGSNEAFF TGTGCCAGTAGTATCCAGGGGAGCAATGAAGCTTTCTTT
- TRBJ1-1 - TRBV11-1 CAGSPERGTAGTEAFF TGTGCCGGCAGCCCGGAGCGGGGGACGGCGGGGACTGAAGCTTTCTTT
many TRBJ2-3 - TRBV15 CATSREGYRKTDTQYF TGTGCCACCAGCAGAGAGGGTTACAGGAAGACAGATACGCAGTATTTT
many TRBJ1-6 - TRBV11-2 CASSRWGSTTNSPLHF TGTGCCAGCAGCCGCTGGGGAAGCACGACTAATTCACCCCTCCACTTT
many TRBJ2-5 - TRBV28 CASSVGSGASGTQYF TGTGCCAGCTCAGTTGGTAGCGGCGCCTCGGGGACCCAGTACTTC
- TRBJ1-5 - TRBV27 CASSFSRGSHQPQHF TGTGCCAGCAGTTTCTCAAGAGGGAGTCATCAGCCCCAGCATTTT
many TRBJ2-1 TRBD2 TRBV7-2 CASSLAGGLAGVNEQFF TGTGCCAGCAGCTTAGCGGGGGGACTAGCGGGAGTCAATGAGCAGTTCTTC
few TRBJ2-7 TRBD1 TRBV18 CASSGTARYEQYF TGTGCCAGCTCTGGGACAGCCCGGTACGAGCAGTACTTC
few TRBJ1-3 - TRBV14 CASSLYVGNTIYF TGTGCCAGCAGCCTCTACGTTGGAAACACCATATATTTT
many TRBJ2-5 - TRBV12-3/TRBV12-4 CASSQGFWETQYF TGTGCCAGCAGTCAGGGATTTTGGGAGACCCAGTACTTC
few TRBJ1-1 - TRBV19 CASTGTLNTEAFF TGTGCCAGTACCGGGACATTGAACACTGAAGCTTTCTTT
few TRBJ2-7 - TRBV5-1 CASSLGPGAGPPYEQYF TGCGCCAGCAGCTTGGGGCCCGGGGCGGGCCCGCCCTACGAGCAGTACTTC
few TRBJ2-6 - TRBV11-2 CASSRSTGANVLTF TGTGCCAGCAGCCGGAGCACTGGGGCCAACGTCCTGACTTTC
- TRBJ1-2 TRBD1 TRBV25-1 CASSDEHRGGYTF TGTGCCAGCAGTGATGAACACAGGGGTGGCTACACCTTC
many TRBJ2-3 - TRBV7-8 CASSLQGMTDTQYF TGTGCCAGCAGCTTACAGGGAATGACAGATACGCAGTATTTT
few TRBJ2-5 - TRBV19 CASSTHRIQETQYF TGTGCCAGTAGTACTCACAGGATTCAAGAGACCCAGTACTTC
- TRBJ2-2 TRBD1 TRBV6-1 CASSYNKGGSSGELFF TGTGCCAGCAGTTATAATAAAGGGGGCTCTTCGGGGGAGCTGTTTTTT
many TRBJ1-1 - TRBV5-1 CASSLVLGDTEAFF TGCGCCAGCAGCTTGGTCCTAGGGGACACTGAAGCTTTCTTT
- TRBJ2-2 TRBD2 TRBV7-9 CASSLGGPSGTGELFF TGTGCCAGCAGCTTAGGGGGACCTAGCGGCACCGGGGAGCTGTTTTTT
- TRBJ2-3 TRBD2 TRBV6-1 CASSDLGTREDTQYF TGTGCCAGCAGTGATCTCGGGACTAGGGAAGATACGCAGTATTTT
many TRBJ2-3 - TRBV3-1 CASSQDGSRDTQYF TGTGCCAGCAGCCAAGATGGAAGTCGTGATACGCAGTATTTT
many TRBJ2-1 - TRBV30 CAWSVGGTVNEQFF TGTGCCTGGAGTGTCGGCGGGACCGTAAATGAGCAGTTCTTC
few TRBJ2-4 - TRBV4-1 CASSQVSALAKNIQYF TGCGCCAGCAGCCAAGTTTCCGCACTAGCCAAAAACATTCAGTACTTC
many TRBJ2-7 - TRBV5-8 CASSSGTATYEQYF TGTGCCAGCAGCTCCGGGACTGCCACCTACGAGCAGTACTTC
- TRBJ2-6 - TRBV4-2 CASSQDYRGSGANVLTF TGTGCCAGCAGCCAAGATTATCGGGGCTCTGGGGCCAACGTCCTGACTTTC
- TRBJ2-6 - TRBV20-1 CSASEASGANVLTF TGCAGTGCTAGTGAGGCCTCTGGGGCCAACGTCCTGACTTTC
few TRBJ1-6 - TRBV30 CAWSGDLPSPLHF TGTGCCTGGAGTGGGGACCTGCCCTCACCCCTCCACTTT
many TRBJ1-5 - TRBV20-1 CSAIPVSNQPQHF TGCAGTGCCATCCCGGTTAGCAATCAGCCCCAGCATTTT
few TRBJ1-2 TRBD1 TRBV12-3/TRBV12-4 CASRQPGQGLGGYTF TGTGCCAGCAGGCAACCGGGACAGGGTTTGGGTGGCTACACCTTC
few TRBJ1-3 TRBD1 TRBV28 CASSPYPTGESWFSGNTIYF TGTGCCAGCAGCCCTTATCCCACAGGGGAGAGTTGGTTCTCTGGAAACACCATATATTTT
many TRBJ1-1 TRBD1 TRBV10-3 CAISERDRVGRSAFF TGTGCCATCAGTGAGCGAGACAGGGTCGGACGTTCGGCTTTCTTT
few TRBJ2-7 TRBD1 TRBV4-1 CASSASPGQVYEQYF TGCGCCAGCAGCGCGTCTCCGGGACAGGTCTACGAGCAGTACTTC
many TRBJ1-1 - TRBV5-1 CASRLQGQNTEAFF TGCGCCAGCAGGTTACAGGGACAGAACACTGAAGCTTTCTTT
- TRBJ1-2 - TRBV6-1 CASGLNYGYTF TGTGCCTCAGGACTGAACTATGGCTACACCTTC
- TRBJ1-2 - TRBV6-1 CASRLNRVLGGYTF TGTGCCAGCAGACTGAACCGGGTCCTCGGGGGCTACACCTTC
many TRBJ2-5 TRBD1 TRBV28 CASTWRQGATQYF TGTGCCAGCACATGGAGACAGGGCGCGACCCAGTACTTC
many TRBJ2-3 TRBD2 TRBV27 CASSSPGLSKVAQYF TGTGCCAGCAGTTCCCCGGGACTATCAAAAGTTGCGCAGTATTTT
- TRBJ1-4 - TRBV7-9 CASRHIGSNEKLFF TGTGCCAGCCGCCATATTGGCAGTAATGAAAAACTGTTTTTT
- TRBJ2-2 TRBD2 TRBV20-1 CSARPSGSIGELFF TGCAGTGCTAGACCTAGCGGGAGTATCGGGGAGCTGTTTTTT
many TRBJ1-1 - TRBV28 CASINLGNTEAFF TGTGCCAGCATAAACCTCGGGAACACTGAAGCTTTCTTT
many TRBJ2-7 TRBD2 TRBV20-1 CSASPPTSGRTVYEQYF TGCAGTGCTAGCCCTCCCACTAGCGGGCGAACGGTCTACGAGCAGTACTTC
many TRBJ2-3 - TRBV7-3 CASSSNGQSSTDTQYF TGTGCCAGCAGCTCGAATGGACAGTCTAGCACAGATACGCAGTATTTT
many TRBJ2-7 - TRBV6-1 CASSEERDGYYEQYF TGTGCCAGCAGTGAAGAGAGGGACGGATACTACGAGCAGTACTTC
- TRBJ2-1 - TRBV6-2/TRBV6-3 CATTRGTDGVDEQFF TGTGCCACGACAAGAGGGACGGACGGTGTGGATGAGCAGTTCTTC
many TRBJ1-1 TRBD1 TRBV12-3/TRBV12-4 CASSTGGARTEAFF TGTGCCAGCAGTACAGGGGGCGCGAGAACTGAAGCTTTCTTT
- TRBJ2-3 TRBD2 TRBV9 CASSPQASGRSPDTQYF TGTGCCAGCAGCCCCCAAGCTAGCGGGAGGAGCCCAGATACGCAGTATTTT
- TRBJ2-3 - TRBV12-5 CASGTLGYTDTQYF TGTGCTAGTGGAACCCTAGGGTACACAGATACGCAGTATTTT
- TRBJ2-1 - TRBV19 CASSPTTGAGDNEQFF TGTGCCAGTAGTCCCACCACCGGGGCAGGGGACAATGAGCAGTTCTTC
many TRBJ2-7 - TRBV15 CATSSAGATYEQYF TGTGCCACCAGCAGCGCCGGGGCGACCTACGAGCAGTACTTC
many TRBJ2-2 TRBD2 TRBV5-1 CASSPRTSGDGELFF TGCGCCAGCAGCCCCCGGACTAGCGGGGACGGGGAGCTGTTTTTT
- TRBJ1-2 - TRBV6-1 CASSLGPYYGYTF TGTGCCAGCAGTCTCGGACCGTACTATGGCTACACCTTC
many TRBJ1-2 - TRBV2 CATPSFYGYTF TGTGCCACACCTTCTTTCTATGGCTACACCTTC